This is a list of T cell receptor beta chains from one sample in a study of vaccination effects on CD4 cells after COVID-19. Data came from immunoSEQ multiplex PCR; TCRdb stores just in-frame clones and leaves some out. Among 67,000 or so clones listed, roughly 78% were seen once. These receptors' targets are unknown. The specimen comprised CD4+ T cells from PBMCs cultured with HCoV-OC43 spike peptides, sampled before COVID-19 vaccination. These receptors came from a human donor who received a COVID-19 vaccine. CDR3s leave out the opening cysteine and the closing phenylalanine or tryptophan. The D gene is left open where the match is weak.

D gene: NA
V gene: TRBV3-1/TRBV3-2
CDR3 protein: ASSQGGGIQY

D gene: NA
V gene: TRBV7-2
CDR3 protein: ASSDHWGGYT

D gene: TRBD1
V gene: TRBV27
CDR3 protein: ASRVPGQGARNEQF

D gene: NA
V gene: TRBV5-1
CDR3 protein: ASSTGFLQGSGELF

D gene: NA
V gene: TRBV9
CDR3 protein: ASSVTGTTDTQY

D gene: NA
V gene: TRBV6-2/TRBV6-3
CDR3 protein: ASSQDPGGYT

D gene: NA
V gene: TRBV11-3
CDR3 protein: ASRGADTQY

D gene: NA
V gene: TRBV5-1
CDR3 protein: ASSPVANTGELF

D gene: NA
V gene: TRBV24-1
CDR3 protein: ATSTTVSTDTQY

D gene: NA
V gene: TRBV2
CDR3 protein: ASSLGRAKTEAF

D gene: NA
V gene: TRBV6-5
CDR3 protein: ASMRDGDTGELF

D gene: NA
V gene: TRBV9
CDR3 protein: ASSVAGANVLT

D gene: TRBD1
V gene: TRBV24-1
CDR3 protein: ATSDGQGGKHTQY

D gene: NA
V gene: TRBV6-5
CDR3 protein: ASSYSKRGYNSPLH

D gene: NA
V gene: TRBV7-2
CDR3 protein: ASSLASPTPTEAF